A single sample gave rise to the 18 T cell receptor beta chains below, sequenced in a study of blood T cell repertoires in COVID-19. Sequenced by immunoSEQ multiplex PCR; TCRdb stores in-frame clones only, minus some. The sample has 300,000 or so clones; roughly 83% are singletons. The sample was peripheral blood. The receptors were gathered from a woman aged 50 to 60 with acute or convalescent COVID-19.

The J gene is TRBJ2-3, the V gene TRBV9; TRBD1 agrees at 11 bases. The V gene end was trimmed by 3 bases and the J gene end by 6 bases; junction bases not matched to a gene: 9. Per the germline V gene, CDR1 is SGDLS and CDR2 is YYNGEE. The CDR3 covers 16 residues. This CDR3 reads CASSESGQGVDDTQYF. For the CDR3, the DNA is TGTGCCAGCAGCGAATCGGGACAGGGGGTTGATGATACGCAGTATTTT.

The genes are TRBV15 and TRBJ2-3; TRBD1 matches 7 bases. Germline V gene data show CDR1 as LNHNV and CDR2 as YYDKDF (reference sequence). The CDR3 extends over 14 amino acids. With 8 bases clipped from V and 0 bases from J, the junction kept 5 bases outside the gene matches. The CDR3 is CATDDRVSTDTQYF. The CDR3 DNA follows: TGTGCCACCGACGACAGGGTTAGCACAGATACGCAGTATTTT.

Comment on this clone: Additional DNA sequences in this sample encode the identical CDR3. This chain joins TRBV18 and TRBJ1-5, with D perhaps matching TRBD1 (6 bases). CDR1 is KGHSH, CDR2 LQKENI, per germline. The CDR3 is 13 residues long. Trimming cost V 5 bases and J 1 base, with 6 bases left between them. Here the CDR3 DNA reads TGTGCCAGCTCAGGACAGAGCAATCAGCCCCAGCATTTT. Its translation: CASSGQSNQPQHF.

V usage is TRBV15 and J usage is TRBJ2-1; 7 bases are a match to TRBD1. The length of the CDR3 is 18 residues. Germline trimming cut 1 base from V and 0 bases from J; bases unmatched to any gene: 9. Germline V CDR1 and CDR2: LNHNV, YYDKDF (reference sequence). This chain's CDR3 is CATSRATGNVPSYNEQFF. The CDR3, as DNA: TGTGCCACCAGCAGAGCGACAGGGAACGTTCCCTCCTACAATGAGCAGTTCTTC.

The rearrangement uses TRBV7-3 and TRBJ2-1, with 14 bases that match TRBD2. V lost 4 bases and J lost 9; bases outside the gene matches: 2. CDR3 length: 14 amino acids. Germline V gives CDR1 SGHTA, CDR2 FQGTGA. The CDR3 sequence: CASSSGTSGGEQFF. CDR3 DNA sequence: TGTGCCAGCAGCTCCGGGACTAGCGGGGGTGAGCAGTTCTTC.

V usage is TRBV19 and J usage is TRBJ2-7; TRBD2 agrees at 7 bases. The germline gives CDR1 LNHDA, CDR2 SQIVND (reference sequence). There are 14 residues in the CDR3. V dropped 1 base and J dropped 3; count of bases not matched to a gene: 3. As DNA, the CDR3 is TGTGCCAGTAGTATAGCGGGAGGCCGCTACGAGCAGTACTTC. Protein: CASSIAGGRYEQYF.

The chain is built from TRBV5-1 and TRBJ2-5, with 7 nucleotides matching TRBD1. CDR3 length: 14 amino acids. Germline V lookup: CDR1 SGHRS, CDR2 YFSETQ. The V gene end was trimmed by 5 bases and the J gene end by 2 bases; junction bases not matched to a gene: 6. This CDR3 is CASRAPGQQETQYF. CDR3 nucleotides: TGCGCCAGCAGGGCTCCGGGACAGCAAGAGACCCAGTACTTC. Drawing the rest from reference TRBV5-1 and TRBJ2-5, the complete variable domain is KAGVTQTPRYLIKTRGQQVTLSCSPISGHRSVSWYQQTPGQGLQFLFEYFSETQRNKGNFPGRFSGRQFSNSRSEMNVSTLELGDSALYLCASRAPGQQETQYFGPGTRLLVL.

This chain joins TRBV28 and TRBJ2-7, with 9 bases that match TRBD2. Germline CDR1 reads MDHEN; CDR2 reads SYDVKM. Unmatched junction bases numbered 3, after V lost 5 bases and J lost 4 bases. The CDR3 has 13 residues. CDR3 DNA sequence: TGTGCCAGCAGTGCGGGAGGGACTTACGAGCAGTACTTC. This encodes CASSAGGTYEQYF.

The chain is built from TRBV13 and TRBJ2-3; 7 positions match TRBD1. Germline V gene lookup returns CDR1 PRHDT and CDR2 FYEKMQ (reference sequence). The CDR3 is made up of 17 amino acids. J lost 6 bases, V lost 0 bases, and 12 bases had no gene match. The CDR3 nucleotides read TGTGCCAGCAGCTTAGGCCTAAGGACAGGTAGTTGGGATACGCAGTATTTT. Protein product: CASSLGLRTGSWDTQYF.

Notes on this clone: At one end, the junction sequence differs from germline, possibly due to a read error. The chain's CDR3 is CASSPSPGLVWEQYF. The CDR3 nucleotides are TGTGCTAGCAGTCCATCCCCGGGACTAGTCTGGGAGCAGTACTTC. This chain links TRBV7-7 with TRBJ2-7, with 8 bases that match TRBD2. The germline gives CDR1 SSHAT, CDR2 FNYEAQ (reference sequence). This CDR3 comprises 15 residues.

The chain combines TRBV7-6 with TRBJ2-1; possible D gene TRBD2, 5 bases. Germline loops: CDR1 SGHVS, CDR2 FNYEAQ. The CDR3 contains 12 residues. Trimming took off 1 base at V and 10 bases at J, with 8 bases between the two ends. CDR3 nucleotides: TGTGCCAGCAGCTTAGGGGAGCGAGAGCAGTTCTTC. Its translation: CASSLGEREQFF. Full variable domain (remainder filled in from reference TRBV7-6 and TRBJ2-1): GAGVSQSPRYKVTKRGQDVALRCDPISGHVSLYWYRQALGQGPEFLTYFNYEAQQDKSGLPNDRFSAERPEGSISTLTIQRTEQRDSAMYRCASSLGEREQFFGPGTRLTVL.

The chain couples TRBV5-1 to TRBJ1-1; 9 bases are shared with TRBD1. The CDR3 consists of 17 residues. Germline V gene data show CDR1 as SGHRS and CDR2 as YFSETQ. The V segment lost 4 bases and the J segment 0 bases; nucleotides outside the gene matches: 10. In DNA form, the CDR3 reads TGCGCCAGCAGCCTCGGGACAGGGAGGCACATGAACACTGAAGCTTTCTTT. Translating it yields CASSLGTGRHMNTEAFF.

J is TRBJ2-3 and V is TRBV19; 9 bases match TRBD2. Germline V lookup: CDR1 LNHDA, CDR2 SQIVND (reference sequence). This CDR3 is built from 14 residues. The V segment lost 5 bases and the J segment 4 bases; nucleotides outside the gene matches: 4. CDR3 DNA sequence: TGTGCCAGTAGTTCCGGACTAGCGTCAGATACGCAGTATTTT. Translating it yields CASSSGLASDTQYF.

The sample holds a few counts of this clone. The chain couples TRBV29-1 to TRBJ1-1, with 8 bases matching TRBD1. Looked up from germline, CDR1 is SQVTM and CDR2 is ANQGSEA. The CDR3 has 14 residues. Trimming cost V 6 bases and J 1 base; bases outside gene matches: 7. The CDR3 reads CSVIMDRENTEAFF. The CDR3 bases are TGCAGCGTAATAATGGACAGGGAGAACACTGAAGCTTTCTTT.

The CDR3 region has the DNA TGTGCCAGCAGTGAAAACCCAGCGCCAGATACGCAGTATTTT. Translation: CASSENPAPDTQYF. This chain uses TRBV2 with TRBJ2-3; D ambiguous. This CDR3 is built from 14 residues. Germline CDR1 and CDR2: SNHLY and FYNNEI. Trimming cost V 2 bases and J 4 bases, with 10 bases left between them.

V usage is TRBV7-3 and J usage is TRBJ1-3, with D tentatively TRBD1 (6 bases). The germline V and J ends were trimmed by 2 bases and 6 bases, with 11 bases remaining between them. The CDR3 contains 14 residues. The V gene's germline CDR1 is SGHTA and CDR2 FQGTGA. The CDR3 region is CASSLQGRSNTIYF. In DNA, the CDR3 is TGTGCCAGCAGCTTACAGGGGCGGTCAAACACCATATATTTT.

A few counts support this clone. The CDR3 reads CASTLLVTPLNTEAFF. The CDR3 nucleotides are TGTGCCAGCACCCTCCTCGTCACACCATTAAACACTGAAGCTTTCTTT. The genes are TRBV7-9 and TRBJ1-1; no definite D call. The V and J ends lost 7 bases and 2 bases respectively, with 20 bases between them. Germline V lookup: CDR1 SEHNR, CDR2 FQNEAQ (reference sequence). CDR3 size: 16 residues. The whole variable domain, remainder taken from reference TRBV7-9 and TRBJ1-1, is DTGVSQNPRHKITKRGQNVTFRCDPISEHNRLYWYRQTLGQGPEFLTYFQNEAQLEKSRLLSDRFSAERPKGSFSTLEIQRTEQGDSAMYLCASTLLVTPLNTEAFFGQGTRLTVV.

CDR3 nucleotides: TGTGCCAGCAGTTCTACCGGGACTGCCTCCTACGAGCAGTACTTC. Protein sequence: CASSSTGTASYEQYF. The rearrangement uses TRBV28 and TRBJ2-7, with D possibly matching TRBD2 (6 bases). The length of the CDR3 is 15 residues. CDR1 and CDR2 from the germline V gene are MDHEN and SYDVKM. V was shortened by 4 bases and J by 0 bases, with 13 bases between the two germline ends.